The rows below give T cell receptor beta chains drawn from one sample of a study of blood T cell repertoires in COVID-19. The assay was immunoSEQ multiplex PCR, and TCRdb's table has in-frame clones only and misses some. In the table there are under 250,000 clones, about 85% of which are singletons. The source material was peripheral blood. These receptors were taken from a man between 18 and 29 years old with active or convalescent COVID-19. Each CDR3 is given with its conserved first and last residue. A D gene is named only where the DNA matches it firmly. Clone size is not always given. Where it is, it says once, few, many or a class for expanded clones.

d_gene,abundance,v_gene,j_gene,CDR3aa,CDR3nt
NA,NA,TRBV27,TRBJ1-1,CASSSLLGQNTEAFF,TGTGCCAGCAGTTCTCTGTTGGGGCAGAACACTGAAGCTTTCTTT
TRBD2,NA,TRBV5-4,TRBJ2-1,CASSGGSGASYNEQFF,TGTGCCAGCAGCGGAGGAAGCGGGGCCTCCTACAATGAGCAGTTCTTC
TRBD1,once,TRBV7-9,TRBJ2-3,CASSGRGIDTDTQYF,TGTGCCAGCAGCGGCAGGGGGATCGACACAGATACGCAGTATTTT
NA,NA,TRBV3-1/TRBV3-2,TRBJ1-5,CASSQDAAGSQPQHF,TGTGCCAGCAGCCAAGATGCGGCAGGGTCTCAGCCCCAGCATTTT
TRBD2,NA,TRBV3-1/TRBV3-2,TRBJ2-5,CASSPPKGGGADETQYF,TGTGCCAGCAGCCCCCCGAAAGGCGGGGGGGCCGATGAGACCCAGTACTTC
NA,NA,TRBV2,TRBJ2-1,CASSEGTVSEQFF,TGTGCCAGCAGTGAAGGGACAGTATCTGAGCAGTTCTTC
TRBD2,NA,TRBV15,TRBJ2-3,CATSRGAGEADTQYF,TGTGCCACCAGCAGAGGAGCGGGAGAAGCCGATACGCAGTATTTT
NA,NA,TRBV7-9,TRBJ2-2,CATDLRVTGELFF,TGTGCCACCGACCTGAGGGTTACCGGGGAGCTGTTTTTT
NA,NA,TRBV19,TRBJ2-2,CASGTYTGELFF,TGTGCCAGCGGGACTTACACCGGGGAGCTGTTTTTT
NA,NA,TRBV11-2,TRBJ1-1,CASSLVRTMNTEAFF,TGTGCCAGCAGCTTAGTAAGGACAATGAACACTGAAGCTTTCTTT
NA,few,TRBV27,TRBJ2-3,CASMDSWAADTQYF,TGTGCCAGCATGGACTCCTGGGCCGCAGATACGCAGTATTTT
NA,NA,TRBV7-2,TRBJ1-1,CASSSQGRGSNTEAFF,TGTGCCAGCAGCTCCCAAGGTAGGGGTAGTAACACTGAAGCTTTCTTT
NA,NA,TRBV9,TRBJ1-6,CASSVHTNSPLHF,TGTGCCAGCAGCGTTCACACTAATTCACCCCTCCACTTT
NA,NA,TRBV28,TRBJ1-1,CASRPRTVTEAFF,TGTGCCAGCAGGCCGAGGACAGTCACTGAAGCTTTCTTT
NA,NA,TRBV7-4,TRBJ2-4,CASSLAGSLAKNIQYF,TGTGCCAGCAGCTTGGCGGGGTCCCTAGCCAAAAACATTCAGTACTTC
TRBD1,NA,TRBV6-1,TRBJ1-4,CASSEGGTGGEKLFF,TGTGCCAGCAGTGAAGGCGGGACAGGGGGTGAAAAACTGTTTTTT
NA,NA,TRBV20-1,TRBJ2-7,CSASRRASSYEQYF,TGCAGTGCTAGTCGGAGGGCAAGCTCCTACGAGCAGTACTTC
NA,NA,TRBV6-5,TRBJ2-1,CASSYSPDTIYNEQFF,TGTGCCAGCAGTTACTCACCGGACACCATCTACAATGAGCAGTTCTTC
NA,NA,TRBV3-1/TRBV3-2,TRBJ1-1,CASRRWNTEAFF,TGTGCCAGCAGGCGCTGGAACACTGAAGCTTTCTTT
NA,NA,TRBV2,TRBJ1-5,CASSPREAAYQPQHF,TGTGCCAGCAGTCCCCGTGAGGCTGCTTATCAGCCCCAGCATTTT
TRBD1,NA,TRBV5-4,TRBJ1-4,CASSPGTGTGINEKLFF,TGTGCCAGCAGCCCAGGGACAGGGACTGGTATCAATGAAAAACTGTTTTTT
NA,NA,TRBV5-4,TRBJ1-5,CASSLDGNQPQHF,TGTGCCAGCAGCTTGGACGGGAATCAGCCCCAGCATTTT
TRBD1,NA,TRBV28,TRBJ1-2,CASRETRGTGYGYTF,TGTGCCAGCAGGGAAACCAGGGGGACGGGGTATGGCTACACCTTC
NA,NA,TRBV3-1/TRBV3-2,TRBJ1-1,CASSQGQVSTEAFF,TGTGCCAGCAGCCAAGGGCAGGTATCCACTGAAGCTTTCTTT
TRBD1,NA,TRBV30,TRBJ2-3,CACKTGGAFGDTQYF,TGTGCCTGTAAAACAGGGGGCGCCTTTGGAGATACGCAGTATTTT
NA,once,TRBV19,TRBJ1-5,CASSTRSPVDQPQHF,TGTGCCAGTAGTACCCGGAGCCCCGTTGATCAGCCCCAGCATTTT
NA,NA,TRBV9,TRBJ1-1,CASSEPLTGTTVNTEAFF,TGTGCCAGCAGCGAGCCCCTTACCGGGACAACTGTGAACACTGAAGCTTTCTTT
NA,NA,TRBV3-1/TRBV3-2,TRBJ2-1,CASSQGGVFTQVGFF,TGTGCCAGCAGCCAGGGGGGTGTTTTCACCCAGGTCGGGTTCTTC
NA,NA,TRBV30,TRBJ1-1,CAWSVAGVLTEAFF,TGTGCCTGGAGTGTAGCGGGGGTATTAACTGAAGCTTTCTTT
NA,NA,TRBV2,TRBJ2-3,CASSVGGVTDTQYF,TGTGCCAGCAGTGTGGGCGGGGTCACAGATACGCAGTATTTT
TRBD1,NA,TRBV19,TRBJ2-5,CASSIQGQAQETQYF,TGTGCCAGTAGTATACAAGGACAGGCTCAAGAGACCCAGTACTTC
NA,NA,TRBV19,TRBJ1-1,CASSLSHSGATEAFF,TGTGCCAGTAGCCTTTCCCATTCAGGGGCCACTGAAGCTTTCTTT
TRBD2,NA,TRBV18,TRBJ2-7,CASSDGTSGRSEQYF,TGTGCCAGCTCAGATGGGACTAGCGGACGGAGCGAGCAGTACTTC
TRBD2,NA,TRBV29-1,TRBJ2-1,CSTRTSGKYNEQFF,TGCAGCACGAGGACTAGCGGGAAATACAATGAGCAGTTCTTC
TRBD1,NA,TRBV7-2,TRBJ1-2,CASSLVGPGTANYGYTF,TGTGCCAGCAGCTTAGTGGGGCCAGGGACAGCTAACTATGGCTACACCTTC
NA,NA,TRBV6-6,TRBJ2-3,CASSRLVSGTDTQYF,TGTGCCAGCAGTCGTCTAGTGAGTGGCACAGATACGCAGTATTTT
NA,NA,TRBV21-1,TRBJ2-3,CASRVRGQGASAYTQYF,TGTGCCAGCAGGGTCCGAGGACAGGGGGCTTCGGCCTATACGCAGTATTTT
NA,NA,TRBV2,TRBJ2-5,CASMLYGEETQYF,TGTGCCAGCATGCTATACGGGGAAGAGACCCAGTACTTC
TRBD1,NA,TRBV18,TRBJ2-5,CASSRDREETQYF,TGTGCCAGCTCGCGCGACAGGGAAGAGACCCAGTACTTC
TRBD1,NA,TRBV3-1/TRBV3-2,TRBJ2-4,CASSQAGTGNIQYF,TGTGCCAGCAGCCAGGCCGGGACAGGGAACATTCAGTACTTC
NA,NA,TRBV7-9,TRBJ1-6,CASSLTPSAAYNSPLHF,TGTGCCAGCAGCTTAACCCCATCGGCGGCCTATAATTCACCCCTCCACTTT
NA,few,TRBV19,TRBJ1-4,CASSSRQFNEKLFF,TGTGCCAGTAGTTCAAGACAGTTTAATGAAAAACTGTTTTTT
NA,NA,TRBV6-1,TRBJ1-2,CASSETGTNYGYTF,TGTGCCAGCAGTGAGACAGGAACAAACTATGGCTACACCTTC
NA,NA,TRBV5-4,TRBJ2-5,CASSFLESETQYF,TGTGCCAGCAGCTTTCTCGAGTCGGAGACCCAGTACTTC
NA,NA,TRBV28,TRBJ2-1,CASSLTPTGNEQFF,TGTGCCAGCAGTTTAACTCCAACAGGGAATGAGCAGTTCTTC
NA,NA,TRBV10-3,TRBJ1-2,CAISDPRGIGYTF,TGTGCCATCAGTGATCCTCGAGGGATTGGCTACACCTTC
TRBD2,NA,TRBV5-5,TRBJ2-1,CASSLGGLAGVGEQFF,TGTGCCAGCAGCTTGGGAGGGCTAGCGGGAGTTGGTGAGCAGTTCTTC